This is a list of T cell receptor beta chains from one sample in a study of T cells after yellow fever vaccination. TCRdb redid the calling of the 5' RACE reads with MiXCR, one entry per CDR3 protein. The data contain about 360,000 distinct CDR3 sequences, around 6.4% of them singletons. The sample consisted of PBMCs, taken 5 days after the yellow fever booster vaccination. These receptors were obtained from a man in his thirties or forties who received the YFV17D yellow fever vaccine. CDR3s include the opening cysteine and the closing phenylalanine or tryptophan. Each record gives: CDR3 protein, V gene, J gene, clone size. A clone size is listed for some rows: how often the clone was seen (once, few, many), or a class if it is expanded.

CDR3 protein: CSARGQGEAQPQHF
V gene: TRBV20-1
J gene: TRBJ1-5
clone size: -

CDR3 protein: CATSRDLAQPQHF
V gene: TRBV15
J gene: TRBJ1-5
clone size: many

CDR3 protein: CASIRPYTGELFF
V gene: TRBV25-1
J gene: TRBJ2-2
clone size: few

CDR3 protein: CCARGTGRYSNQPQHF
V gene: TRBV20-1
J gene: TRBJ1-5
clone size: few

CDR3 protein: CASSKAGGTYNEQFF
V gene: TRBV12-3/TRBV12-4
J gene: TRBJ2-1
clone size: -

CDR3 protein: CCAIILRDRDFVELFF
V gene: TRBV20-1
J gene: TRBJ2-2
clone size: -

CDR3 protein: CASSLRDRGYDEQFF
V gene: TRBV7-7
J gene: TRBJ2-1
clone size: few

CDR3 protein: CSQRGSTGELFF
V gene: TRBV29-1
J gene: TRBJ2-2
clone size: few

CDR3 protein: CASSFGSGAGNEQFF
V gene: TRBV2
J gene: TRBJ2-1
clone size: -

CDR3 protein: CASSQGDINQPQHF
V gene: TRBV7-2
J gene: TRBJ1-5
clone size: few

CDR3 protein: CASTRENQPQHF
V gene: TRBV5-1
J gene: TRBJ1-5
clone size: few

CDR3 protein: CASTRLNSPLHF
V gene: TRBV7-2
J gene: TRBJ1-6
clone size: few

CDR3 protein: CASTMGVAEAFF
V gene: TRBV19
J gene: TRBJ1-1
clone size: many

CDR3 protein: CASSYIQAQETQYF
V gene: TRBV5-5
J gene: TRBJ2-5
clone size: few

CDR3 protein: CASSYSTSGGSYNEQFF
V gene: TRBV6-5
J gene: TRBJ2-1
clone size: -

CDR3 protein: CASSSRLAVETQYF
V gene: TRBV28
J gene: TRBJ2-5
clone size: -

CDR3 protein: CATSDPGTGTPNEQFF
V gene: TRBV24-1
J gene: TRBJ2-1
clone size: many

CDR3 protein: CASSYSGTGRREGLDEQYF
V gene: TRBV6-2/TRBV6-3
J gene: TRBJ2-7
clone size: -

CDR3 protein: CATKRLNDYGYTF
V gene: TRBV27
J gene: TRBJ1-2
clone size: -

CDR3 protein: CSARDKRSPGYEQFF
V gene: TRBV20-1
J gene: TRBJ2-1
clone size: many

CDR3 protein: CASLKGSDYGYTF
V gene: TRBV2
J gene: TRBJ1-2
clone size: -

CDR3 protein: CAWTNSGSSEQFF
V gene: TRBV30
J gene: TRBJ2-1
clone size: few

CDR3 protein: CASSQEYLSYEQYF
V gene: TRBV4-3
J gene: TRBJ2-7
clone size: -

CDR3 protein: CASSRGSGEKLFF
V gene: TRBV18
J gene: TRBJ1-4
clone size: many

CDR3 protein: CASSSLGGEAFF
V gene: TRBV5-6
J gene: TRBJ1-1
clone size: -

CDR3 protein: CASSLLPGRGSGELFF
V gene: TRBV12-3/TRBV12-4
J gene: TRBJ2-2
clone size: -

CDR3 protein: CASSQDSGSTGELFF
V gene: TRBV4-3
J gene: TRBJ2-2
clone size: many